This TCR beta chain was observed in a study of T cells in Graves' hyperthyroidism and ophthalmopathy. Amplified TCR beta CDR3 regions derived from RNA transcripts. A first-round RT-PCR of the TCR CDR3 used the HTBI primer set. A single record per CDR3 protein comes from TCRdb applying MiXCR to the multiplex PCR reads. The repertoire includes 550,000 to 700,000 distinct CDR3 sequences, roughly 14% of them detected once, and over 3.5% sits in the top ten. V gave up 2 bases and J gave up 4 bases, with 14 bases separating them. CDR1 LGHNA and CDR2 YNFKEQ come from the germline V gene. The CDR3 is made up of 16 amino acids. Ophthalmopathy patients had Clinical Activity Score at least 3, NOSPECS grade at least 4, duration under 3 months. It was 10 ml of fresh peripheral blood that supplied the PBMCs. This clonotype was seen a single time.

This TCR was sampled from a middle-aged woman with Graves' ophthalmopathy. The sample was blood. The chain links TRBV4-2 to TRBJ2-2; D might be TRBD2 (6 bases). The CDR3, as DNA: TGTGCCAGCAGCCAACCCGGGACTGAGTCCACCGGGGAGCTGTTTTTT. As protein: CASSQPGTESTGELFF.